This is a list of T cell receptor beta chains from one sample in a study of long-term antiretroviral therapy in people with HIV. Using immunoSEQ multiplex PCR, the repertoire was profiled, and TCRdb retains in-frame clones only, with some absent. This table has roughly 30,000 clones, more than 85% appearing once. Specimen: unsorted PBMCs, collected 5.3 years after starting antiretroviral therapy. The receptors stem from a man between 45 and 60 years old with HIV. Each CDR3 is given with its conserved first and last residue. A D gene is named only where the DNA matches it firmly. Expanded clones are given a class, and other clones once, few, many or no size at all.

>TRBJ1-1|TRBV11-2|-|-
CASSTQTGNTEAFF
TGTGCCAGCAGCACTCAGACAGGGAACACTGAAGCTTTCTTT
>TRBJ2-5|TRBV19|-|TRBD1
CASTNRGRETQYF
TGTGCCAGTACCAACAGGGGGCGAGAGACCCAGTACTTC
>TRBJ1-4|TRBV7-2|-|TRBD1
CASSLDRGGNEKLFF
TGTGCCAGCAGCTTAGACAGGGGCGGGAATGAAAAACTGTTTTTT
>TRBJ2-7|TRBV9|-|TRBD1
CASSAGTGGSYEQYF
TGTGCCAGCAGCGCAGGGACAGGGGGCTCCTACGAGCAGTACTTC
>TRBJ2-1|TRBV7-8|once|-
CASSLSLYNEQFF
TGTGCCAGCAGCTTAAGTTTGTACAATGAGCAGTTCTTC
>TRBJ1-6|TRBV11-2|-|-
CASSQDWSPLHF
TGTGCCAGCAGCCAGGACTGGTCACCCCTCCACTTT
>TRBJ1-2|TRBV27|-|-
CASSSGWGADYGYTF
TGTGCCAGCAGTTCAGGGTGGGGCGCGGACTATGGCTACACCTTC
>TRBJ1-1|TRBV6-6|-|-
CASSYSSLNTEAFF
TGTGCCAGCAGTTACTCGTCCTTGAACACTGAAGCTTTCTTT
>TRBJ2-7|TRBV6-6|-|-
CASTSRGRGEQYF
TGTGCCAGCACCTCCAGGGGTCGCGGCGAGCAGTACTTC
>TRBJ1-5|TRBV4-3|few|-
CASSQDGGRNQPQHF
TGCGCCAGCAGCCAAGATGGCGGCAGGAATCAGCCCCAGCATTTT
>TRBJ2-2|TRBV9|-|-
CASSVSGGELFF
TGTGCCAGCAGCGTATCCGGCGGGGAGCTGTTTTTT
>TRBJ1-2|TRBV27|-|-
CASSLWAGDGYTF
TGTGCCAGCAGTTTGTGGGCAGGAGATGGCTACACCTTC
>TRBJ2-3|TRBV14|-|TRBD2
CASSHQITSGSTDTQYF
TGTGCCAGCAGCCACCAAATAACTAGCGGGAGCACAGATACGCAGTATTTT
>TRBJ2-7|TRBV27|-|TRBD1
CASSWGQGNYEQYF
TGTGCCAGCAGCTGGGGACAGGGGAACTACGAGCAGTACTTC
>TRBJ1-1|TRBV2|-|-
CASSGTATLEAFF
TGTGCCAGCAGTGGGACAGCCACTCTTGAAGCTTTCTTT
>TRBJ1-2|TRBV7-2|-|-
CASSLRPSGQRGYTF
TGTGCCAGCAGCTTACGCCCTTCGGGTCAACGGGGCTACACCTTC
>TRBJ1-1|TRBV5-4|-|TRBD1
CASSGGTGTYTEAFF
TGTGCCAGCAGCGGAGGGACAGGGACATACACTGAAGCTTTCTTT
>TRBJ2-7|TRBV6-1|-|TRBD1
CASSAADRGYEQYF
TGTGCCAGCAGTGCTGCGGACAGGGGATACGAGCAGTACTTC
>TRBJ1-1|TRBV6-4|-|TRBD1
CASSYRGETEAFF
TGTGCCAGCAGCTACAGGGGTGAAACTGAAGCTTTCTTT
>TRBJ2-7|TRBV7-3|-|-
CASSLTGGRAYEQYF
TGTGCCAGCAGCTTAACCGGGGGCAGGGCTTACGAGCAGTACTTC
>TRBJ1-2|TRBV27|-|-
CASSLSPWGGEGYTF
TGTGCCAGCAGTTTATCCCCATGGGGGGGCGAGGGCTACACCTTC
>TRBJ1-1|TRBV5-8|-|-
CASSLVGGASTEAFF
TGTGCCAGCAGCTTGGTTGGGGGCGCTTCGACTGAAGCTTTCTTT
>TRBJ2-3|TRBV7-2|-|-
CASSLDGGADTQYF
TGTGCCAGCAGCTTAGACGGGGGCGCAGATACGCAGTATTTT
>TRBJ2-2|TRBV6-5|-|-
CASSYGGTGELFF
TGTGCCAGCAGTTACGGAGGGACCGGGGAGCTGTTTTTT